Listed below are T cell receptor beta chains from one sample, sequenced in a study of tumor-infiltrating lymphocytes in primary liver carcinoma. TCRdb reanalysed the multiplex PCR reads using MiXCR and keeps one entry per CDR3 protein. The sample yields roughly 180,000 distinct CDR3 sequences, 60% seen once. Material for sequencing was peripheral blood. Every receptor here comes from a man aged 40-49 years with primary liver carcinoma and hepatitis B virus infection. The CDR3 runs from the conserved cysteine through the conserved F or W. The D gene is left open where the match is weak. The listing skips clone size in some rows; elsewhere it reads once, few, many or a size class.

j_call	d_call	clone_size	v_call	cdr3_aa	cdr3_nt
TRBJ2-2	TRBD1	few	TRBV6-5	CASRYLGGSTGELFF	TGTGCCAGCAGATACCTAGGGGGCTCCACCGGGGAGCTGTTTTTT
TRBJ2-7	.	few	TRBV12-3/TRBV12-4	CASSFMGQGLEQYF	TGTGCCAGCAGTTTTATGGGGCAGGGTCTCGAGCAGTACTTC
TRBJ2-4	.	.	TRBV11-2	CASSLSRGGNVQYF	TGTGCCAGCAGCTTGAGCAGGGGAGGAAATGTTCAGTACTTC
TRBJ1-1	.	.	TRBV29-1	CSVLGHPDTEALF	TGCAGCGTACTGGGACATCCCGACACTGAAGCTCTCTTT
TRBJ2-5	TRBD2	.	TRBV11-2	CASSPWAGEIQYF	TGTGCCAGCAGCCCGTGGGCGGGAGAGATCCAATACTTC
TRBJ1-5	TRBD1	.	TRBV10-2	CASSLGQGFRQPQHF	TGCGCCAGCAGCCTTGGACAGGGCTTTAGGCAGCCCCAGCATTTT
TRBJ1-5	TRBD1	many	TRBV11-2	CASSLETGSNQPQHF	TGTGCCAGCAGCTTAGAGACAGGGAGCAATCAGCCCCAGCATTTT
TRBJ1-3	.	.	TRBV12-3/TRBV12-4	CASKSGVSGNTICF	TGTGCCAGCAAGTCAGGGGTTTCTGGAAACACCATATGTTTT
TRBJ2-7	TRBD1	.	TRBV4-2	CASSQDSGTGSEYF	TGTGCCAGCAGCCAAGACTCCGGGACAGGGTCGGAGTACTTC
TRBJ1-5	TRBD1	few	TRBV4-1	CASRGQGDQPQHF	TGCGCCAGCAGGGGACAGGGAGACCAGCCCCAGCATTTT
TRBJ2-2	.	many	TRBV11-2	CASSLAGGELFF	TGTGCCAGCAGCTTAGCCGGCGGGGAGCTGTTTTTT
TRBJ2-7	.	.	TRBV11-2	CASTPDHYEKYF	TGTGCCAGCACCCCGGACCACTACGAGAAGTACTTC